This record concerns one T cell receptor (beta chain) sequence. Germline lookup yields CDR1 MNHEY and CDR2 SVGAGI. The germline V and J ends were trimmed by 6 bases and 4 bases, with 12 bases remaining between them. CDR3 length: 13 amino acids. These data originate in a study of T cell responses to AZD1222 COVID-19 vaccine. Using immunoSEQ multiplex PCR, the repertoire was profiled, and TCRdb retains in-frame clones only, with some absent. Of approximately 130,000 clones in the sample, 70% to 90% were seen once. Some second doses came at about 4 weeks and others at about 12 weeks; these were pooled. The chain links TRBV6-5 to TRBJ1-2; tentative D call: TRBD1 (6 bases). This receptor was obtained from an adult who received the AZD1222 COVID-19 vaccine. This specimen consisted of peripheral blood, obtained 28 days after the second AZD1222 dose. CDR3 nucleotides: TGTGCCAGCAGCCAGGACAGCTTCTATGGCTACACCTTC. Protein product: CASSQDSFYGYTF.